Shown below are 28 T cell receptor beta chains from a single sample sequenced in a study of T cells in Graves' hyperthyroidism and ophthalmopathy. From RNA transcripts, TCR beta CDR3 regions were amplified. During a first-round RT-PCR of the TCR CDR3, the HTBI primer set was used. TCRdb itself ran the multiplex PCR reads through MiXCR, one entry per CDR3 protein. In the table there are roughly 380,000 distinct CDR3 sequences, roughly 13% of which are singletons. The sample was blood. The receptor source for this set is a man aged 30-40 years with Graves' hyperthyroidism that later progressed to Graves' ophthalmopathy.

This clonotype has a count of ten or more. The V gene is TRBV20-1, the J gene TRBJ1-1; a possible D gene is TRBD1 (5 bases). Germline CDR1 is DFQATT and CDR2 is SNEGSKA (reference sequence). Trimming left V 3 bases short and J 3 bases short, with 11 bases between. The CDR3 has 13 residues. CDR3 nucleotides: TGCAGTGCTAGTGCGGGGCTGTACACTGAAGCTTTCTTT. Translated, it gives CSASAGLYTEAFF.

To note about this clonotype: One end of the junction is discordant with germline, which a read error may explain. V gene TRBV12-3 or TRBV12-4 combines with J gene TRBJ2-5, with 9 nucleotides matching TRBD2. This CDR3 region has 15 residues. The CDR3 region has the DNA TGTGCCAGCAGTTTGGGGGCTGCGGGGGGGCCGCTCTCCGACTTC. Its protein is CASSLGAAGGPLSDF.

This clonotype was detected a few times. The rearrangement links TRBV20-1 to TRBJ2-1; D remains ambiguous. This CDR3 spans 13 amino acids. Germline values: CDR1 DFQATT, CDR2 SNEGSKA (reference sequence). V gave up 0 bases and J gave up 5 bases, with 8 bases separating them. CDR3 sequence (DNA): TGCAGTGCTAGAGATAACAGCAACAATGAGCAGTTCTTC. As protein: CSARDNSNNEQFF.

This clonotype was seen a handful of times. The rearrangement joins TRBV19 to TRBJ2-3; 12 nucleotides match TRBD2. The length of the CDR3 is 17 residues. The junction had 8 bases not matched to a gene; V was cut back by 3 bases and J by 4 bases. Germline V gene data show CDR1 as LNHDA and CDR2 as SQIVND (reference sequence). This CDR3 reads CASSMTLAGGPADTQYF. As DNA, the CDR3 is TGTGCCAGTAGTATGACACTAGCGGGGGGCCCTGCAGATACGCAGTATTTT.

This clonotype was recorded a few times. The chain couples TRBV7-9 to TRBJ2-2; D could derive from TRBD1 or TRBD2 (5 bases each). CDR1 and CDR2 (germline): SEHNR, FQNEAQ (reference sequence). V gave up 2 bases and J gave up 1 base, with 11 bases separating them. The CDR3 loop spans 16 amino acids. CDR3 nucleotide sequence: TGTGCCAGCAGCTTACTGGGACCTGTGAACACCGGGGAGCTGTTTTTT. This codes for CASSLLGPVNTGELFF.

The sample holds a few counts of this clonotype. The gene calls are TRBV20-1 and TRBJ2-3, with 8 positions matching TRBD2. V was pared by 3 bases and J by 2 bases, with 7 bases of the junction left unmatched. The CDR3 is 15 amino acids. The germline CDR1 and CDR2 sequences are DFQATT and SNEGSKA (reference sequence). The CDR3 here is CSARGIAGPTDTQYF. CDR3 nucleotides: TGCAGTGCTAGGGGTATAGCGGGACCCACAGATACGCAGTATTTT.

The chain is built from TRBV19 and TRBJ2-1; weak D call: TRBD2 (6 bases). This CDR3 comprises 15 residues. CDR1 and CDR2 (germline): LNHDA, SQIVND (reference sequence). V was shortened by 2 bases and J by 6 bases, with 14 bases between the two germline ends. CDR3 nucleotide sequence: TGTGCCAGTAGTATATCACGTAGGGGAGGCAATGAGCAGTTCTTC. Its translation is CASSISRRGGNEQFF.

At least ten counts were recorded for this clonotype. CDR3 sequence (DNA): TGCAGTGCTAGTCGGGTCCTCACTCATACGCAGTATTTT. This gives the protein CSASRVLTHTQYF. V is TRBV20-1 and J is TRBJ2-3; D is ambiguous. V was shortened by 3 bases and J by 7 bases, with 14 bases between the two germline ends. This CDR3 spans 13 amino acids. Germline V gene lookup returns CDR1 DFQATT and CDR2 SNEGSKA (reference sequence).

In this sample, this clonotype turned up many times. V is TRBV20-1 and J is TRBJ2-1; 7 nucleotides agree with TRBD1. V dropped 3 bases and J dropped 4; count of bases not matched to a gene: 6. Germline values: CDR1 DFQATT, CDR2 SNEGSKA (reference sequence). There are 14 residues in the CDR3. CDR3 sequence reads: CSASYATGYNEQFF. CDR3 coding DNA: TGCAGTGCTAGTTACGCGACAGGGTACAATGAGCAGTTCTTC.

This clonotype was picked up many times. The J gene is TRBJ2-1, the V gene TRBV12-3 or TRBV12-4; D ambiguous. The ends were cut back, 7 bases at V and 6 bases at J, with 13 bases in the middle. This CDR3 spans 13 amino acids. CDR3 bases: TGTGCCAGCACCAACGTTTCTCCCAATGAGCAGTTCTTC. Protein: CASTNVSPNEQFF.

The CDR3, as DNA: TGCGCCAGCAGCCAAGATCTGACAGTACAAGAATACTCTGGAAACACCATATATTTT. Translating it yields CASSQDLTVQEYSGNTIYF. The chain links TRBV4-1 to TRBJ1-3; perhaps TRBD1 as D (5 bases). V lost 0 bases to trimming and J lost 0 bases, with 18 bases between them. The CDR3 sequence is 19 residues long. CDR1 and CDR2 from the germline V gene are MGHRA and YSYEKL.

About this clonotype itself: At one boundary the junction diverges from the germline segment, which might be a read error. The CDR3 here is CAGSFFSGSRGDTQYF. The CDR3 region has the DNA TGTGCCGGCAGCTTCTTTTCGGGGAGCCGGGGAGATACGCAGTATTTT. The rearrangement links TRBV7-9 to TRBJ2-3, with D possibly matching TRBD2 (5 bases). This CDR3 spans 16 amino acids. The germline V gene encodes CDR1 SEHNR and CDR2 FQNEAQ (reference sequence).

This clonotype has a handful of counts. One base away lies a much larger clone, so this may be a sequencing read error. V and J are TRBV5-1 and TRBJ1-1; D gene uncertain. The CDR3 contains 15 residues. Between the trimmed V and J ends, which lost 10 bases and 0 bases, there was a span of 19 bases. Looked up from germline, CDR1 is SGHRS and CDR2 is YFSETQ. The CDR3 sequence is CACRRGVLMNTEAFF. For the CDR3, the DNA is TGCGCCTGCCGGCGAGGAGTGCTCATGAACACTGAAGCTTTCTTT.

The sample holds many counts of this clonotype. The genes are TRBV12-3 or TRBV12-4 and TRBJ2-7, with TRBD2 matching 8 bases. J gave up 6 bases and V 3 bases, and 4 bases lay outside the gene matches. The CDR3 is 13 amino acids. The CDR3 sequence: CASSLIGGVEQYF. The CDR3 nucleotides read TGTGCCAGCAGTTTGATCGGGGGGGTCGAGCAGTACTTC.

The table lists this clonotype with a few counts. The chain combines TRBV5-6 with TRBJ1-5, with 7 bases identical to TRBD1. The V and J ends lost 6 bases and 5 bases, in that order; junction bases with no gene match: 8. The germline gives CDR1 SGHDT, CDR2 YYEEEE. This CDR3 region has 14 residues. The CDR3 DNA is TGTGCCAGCAAGAGAACAGGGGAGGATCAGCCCCAGCATTTT. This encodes CASKRTGEDQPQHF.

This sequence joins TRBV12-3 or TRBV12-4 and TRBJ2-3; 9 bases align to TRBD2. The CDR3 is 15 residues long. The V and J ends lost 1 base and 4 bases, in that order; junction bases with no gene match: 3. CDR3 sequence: CASSLEASGADTQYF. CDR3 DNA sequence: TGTGCCAGCAGTTTAGAGGCTAGCGGGGCAGATACGCAGTATTTT.

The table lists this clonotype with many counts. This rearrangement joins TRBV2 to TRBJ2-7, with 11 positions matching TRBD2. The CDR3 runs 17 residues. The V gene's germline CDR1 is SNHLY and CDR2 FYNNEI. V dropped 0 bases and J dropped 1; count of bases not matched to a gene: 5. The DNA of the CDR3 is TGTGCCAGCAGTGAAGCGCTAGCGGGGGGATCGTCCTACGAGCAGTACTTC. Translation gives CASSEALAGGSSYEQYF. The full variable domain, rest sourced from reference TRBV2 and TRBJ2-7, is EPEVTQTPSHQVTQMGQEVILRCVPISNHLYFYWYRQILGQKVEFLVSFYNNEISEKSEIFDDQFSVERPDGSNFTLKIRSTKLEDSAMYFCASSEALAGGSSYEQYFGPGTRLTVT.

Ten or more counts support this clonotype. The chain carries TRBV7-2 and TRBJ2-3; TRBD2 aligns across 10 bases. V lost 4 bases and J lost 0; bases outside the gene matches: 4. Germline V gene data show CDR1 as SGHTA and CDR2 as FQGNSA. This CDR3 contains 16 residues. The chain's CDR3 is CASSSLTSGSTDTQYF. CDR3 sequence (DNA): TGTGCCAGCAGCTCTTTGACTAGCGGGAGCACAGATACGCAGTATTTT.

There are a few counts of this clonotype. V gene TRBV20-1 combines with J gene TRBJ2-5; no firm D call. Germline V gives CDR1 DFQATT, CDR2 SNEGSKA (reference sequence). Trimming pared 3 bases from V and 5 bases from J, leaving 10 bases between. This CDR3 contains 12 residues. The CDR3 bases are TGCAGTGCTAGTGGCAGCCGGGAGACCCAGTACTTC. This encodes CSASGSRETQYF.

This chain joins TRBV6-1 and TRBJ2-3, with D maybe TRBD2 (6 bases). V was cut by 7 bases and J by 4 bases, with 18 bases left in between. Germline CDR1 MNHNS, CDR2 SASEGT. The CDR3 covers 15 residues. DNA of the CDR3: TGTGCCAGCATGATAAGGGGAGGTCGCGCAGATACGCAGTATTTT. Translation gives CASMIRGGRADTQYF.

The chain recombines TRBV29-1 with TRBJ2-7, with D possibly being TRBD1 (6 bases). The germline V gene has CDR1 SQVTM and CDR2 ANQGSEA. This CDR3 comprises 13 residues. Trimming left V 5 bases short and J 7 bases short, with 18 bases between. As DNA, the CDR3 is TGCAGCGTTACATCCGGGACCACAGGGGAGCAGTACTTC. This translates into CSVTSGTTGEQYF.

The DNA of the CDR3 is TGTGCCAGCAGTCATCAAGGAGCGGCCCCTAATGAAAAACTGTTTTTT. Translating it yields CASSHQGAAPNEKLFF. The chain is built from TRBV7-9 and TRBJ1-4; unclear D gene. V was clipped by 6 bases and J by 3 bases, with 17 bases between them. The CDR3 consists of 16 residues. Per germline, CDR1 SEHNR and CDR2 FQNEAQ (reference sequence).

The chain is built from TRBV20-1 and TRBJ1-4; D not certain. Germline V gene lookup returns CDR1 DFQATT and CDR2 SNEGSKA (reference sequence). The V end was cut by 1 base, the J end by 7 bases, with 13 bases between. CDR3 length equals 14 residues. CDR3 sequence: CSARGAPDGEKLFF. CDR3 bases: TGCAGTGCTAGAGGGGCCCCGGACGGTGAAAAACTGTTTTTT.

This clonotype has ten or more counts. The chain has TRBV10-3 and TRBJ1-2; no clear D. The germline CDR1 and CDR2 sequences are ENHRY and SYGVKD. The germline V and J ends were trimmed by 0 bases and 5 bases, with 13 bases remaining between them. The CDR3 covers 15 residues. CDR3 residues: CAISESGPAEYGYTF. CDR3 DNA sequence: TGTGCCATCAGTGAGTCTGGCCCGGCGGAGTATGGCTACACCTTC.

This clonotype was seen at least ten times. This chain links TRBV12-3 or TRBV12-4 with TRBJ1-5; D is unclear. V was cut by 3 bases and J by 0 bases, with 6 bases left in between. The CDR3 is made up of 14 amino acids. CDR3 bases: TGTGCCAGCAGTTTCGCAGGTAGCAATCAGCCCCAGCATTTT. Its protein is CASSFAGSNQPQHF.

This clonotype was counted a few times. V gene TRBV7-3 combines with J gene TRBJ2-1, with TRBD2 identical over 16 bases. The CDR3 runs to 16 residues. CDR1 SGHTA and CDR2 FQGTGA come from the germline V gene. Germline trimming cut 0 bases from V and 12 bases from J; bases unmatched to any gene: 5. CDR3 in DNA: TGTGCCAGCAGCTTAACGGGGACTAGCGGGGGGGCCAGGCAGTTCTTC. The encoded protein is CASSLTGTSGGARQFF.

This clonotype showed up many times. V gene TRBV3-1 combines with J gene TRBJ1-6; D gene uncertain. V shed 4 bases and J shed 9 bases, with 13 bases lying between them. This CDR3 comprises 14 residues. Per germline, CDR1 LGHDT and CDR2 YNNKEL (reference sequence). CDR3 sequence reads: CASSRTERGSPLHF. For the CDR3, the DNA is TGTGCCAGCAGCCGGACGGAACGAGGTTCACCCCTCCACTTT. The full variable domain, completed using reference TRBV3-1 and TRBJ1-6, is DTAVSQTPKYLVTQMGNDKSIKCEQNLGHDTMYWYKQDSKKFLKIMFSYNNKELIINETVPNRFSPKSPDKAHLNLHINSLELGDSAVYFCASSRTERGSPLHFGNGTRLTVT.

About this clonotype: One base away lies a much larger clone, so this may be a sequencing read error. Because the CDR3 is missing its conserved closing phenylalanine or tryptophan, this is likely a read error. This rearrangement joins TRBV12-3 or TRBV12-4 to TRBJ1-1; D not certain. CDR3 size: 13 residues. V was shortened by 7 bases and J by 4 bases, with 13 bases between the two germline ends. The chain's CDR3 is CASTVRWGTEAFL. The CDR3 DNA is TGTGCCAGCACCGTCAGGTGGGGCACTGAAGCTTTCCTT.